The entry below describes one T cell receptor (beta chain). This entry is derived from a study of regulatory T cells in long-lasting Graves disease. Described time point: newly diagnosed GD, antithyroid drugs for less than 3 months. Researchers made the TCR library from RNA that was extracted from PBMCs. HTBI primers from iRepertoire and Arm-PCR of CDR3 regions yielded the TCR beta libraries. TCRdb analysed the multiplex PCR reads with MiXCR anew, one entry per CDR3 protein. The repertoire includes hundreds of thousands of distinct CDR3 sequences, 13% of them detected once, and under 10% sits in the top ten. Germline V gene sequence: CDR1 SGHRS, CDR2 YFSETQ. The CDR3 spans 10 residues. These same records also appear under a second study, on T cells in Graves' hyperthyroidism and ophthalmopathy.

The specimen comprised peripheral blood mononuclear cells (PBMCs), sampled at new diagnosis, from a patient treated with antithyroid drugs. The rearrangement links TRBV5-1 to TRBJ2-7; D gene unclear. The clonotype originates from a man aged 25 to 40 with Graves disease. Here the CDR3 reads CASSPVLRGV. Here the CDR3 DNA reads TGCGCCAGCAGCCCGGTGCTCCGCGGCGTA.